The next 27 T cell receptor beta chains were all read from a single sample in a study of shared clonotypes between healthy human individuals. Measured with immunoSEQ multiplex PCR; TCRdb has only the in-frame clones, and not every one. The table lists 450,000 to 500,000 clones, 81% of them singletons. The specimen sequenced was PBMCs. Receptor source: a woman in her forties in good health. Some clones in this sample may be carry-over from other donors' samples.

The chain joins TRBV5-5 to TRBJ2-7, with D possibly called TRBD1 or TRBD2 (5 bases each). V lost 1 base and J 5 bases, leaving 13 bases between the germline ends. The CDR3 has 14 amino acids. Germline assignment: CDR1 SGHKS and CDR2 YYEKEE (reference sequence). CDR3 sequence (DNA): TGTGCCAGCAGCTTGAGTGGGGGTATAGACGAGCAGTACTTC. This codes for CASSLSGGIDEQYF.

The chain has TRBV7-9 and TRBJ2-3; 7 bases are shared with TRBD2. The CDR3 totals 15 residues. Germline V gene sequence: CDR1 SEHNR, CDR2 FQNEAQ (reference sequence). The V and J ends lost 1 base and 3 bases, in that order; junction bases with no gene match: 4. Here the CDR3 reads CASSLVGGRTDTQYF. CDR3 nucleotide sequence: TGTGCCAGCAGCTTAGTTGGCGGGAGAACAGATACGCAGTATTTT.

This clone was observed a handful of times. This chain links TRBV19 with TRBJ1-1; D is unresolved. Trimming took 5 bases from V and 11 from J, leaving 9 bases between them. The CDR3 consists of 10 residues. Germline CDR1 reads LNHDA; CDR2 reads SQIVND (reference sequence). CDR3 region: CASSGMFAFF. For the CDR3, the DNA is TGTGCCAGTAGTGGGATGTTTGCTTTCTTT.

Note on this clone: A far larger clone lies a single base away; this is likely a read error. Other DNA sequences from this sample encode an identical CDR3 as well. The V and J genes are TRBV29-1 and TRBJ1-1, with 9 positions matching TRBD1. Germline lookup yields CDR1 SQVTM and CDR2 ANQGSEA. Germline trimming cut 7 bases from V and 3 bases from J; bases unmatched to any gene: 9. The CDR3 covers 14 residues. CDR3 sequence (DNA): TGCAGCGCCGCGGACAGGGGAGAGTACACTGAAGCTTTCTTT. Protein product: CSAADRGEYTEAFF. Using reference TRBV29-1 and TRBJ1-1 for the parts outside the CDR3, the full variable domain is SAVISQKPSRDICQRGTSLTIQCQVDSQVTMMFWYRQQPGQSLTLIATANQGSEATYESGFVIDKFPISRPNLTFSTLTVSNMSPEDSSIYLCSAADRGEYTEAFFGQGTRLTVV.

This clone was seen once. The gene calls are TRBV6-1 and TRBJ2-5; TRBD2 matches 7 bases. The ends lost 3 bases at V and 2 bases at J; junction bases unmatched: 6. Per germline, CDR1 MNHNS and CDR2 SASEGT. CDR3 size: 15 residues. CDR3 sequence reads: CASSDQGLPQETQYF. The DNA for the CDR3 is TGTGCCAGCAGTGACCAGGGACTACCGCAAGAGACCCAGTACTTC.

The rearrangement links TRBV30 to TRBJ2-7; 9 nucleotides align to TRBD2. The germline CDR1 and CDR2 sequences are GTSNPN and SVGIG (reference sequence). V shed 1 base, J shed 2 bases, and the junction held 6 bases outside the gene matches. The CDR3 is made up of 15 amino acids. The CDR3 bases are TGTGCCTGGAGTGGCGGCCTAGCGGGGCCCTACGAGCAGTACTTC. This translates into CAWSGGLAGPYEQYF.

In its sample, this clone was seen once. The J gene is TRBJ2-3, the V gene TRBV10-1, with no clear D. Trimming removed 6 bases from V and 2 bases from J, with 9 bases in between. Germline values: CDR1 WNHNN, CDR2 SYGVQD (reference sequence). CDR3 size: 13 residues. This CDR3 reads CASSEHLTDTQYF. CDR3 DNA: TGCGCCAGCAGCGAGCACCTCACAGATACGCAGTATTTT.

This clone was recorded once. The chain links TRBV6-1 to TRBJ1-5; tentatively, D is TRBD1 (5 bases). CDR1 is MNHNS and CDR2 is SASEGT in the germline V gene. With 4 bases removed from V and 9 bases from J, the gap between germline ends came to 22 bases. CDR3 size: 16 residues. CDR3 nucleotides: TGTGCCAGCAGTGTTTTTCCCTTCGGCACAAGGGGGCCCCAGCATTTT. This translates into CASSVFPFGTRGPQHF.

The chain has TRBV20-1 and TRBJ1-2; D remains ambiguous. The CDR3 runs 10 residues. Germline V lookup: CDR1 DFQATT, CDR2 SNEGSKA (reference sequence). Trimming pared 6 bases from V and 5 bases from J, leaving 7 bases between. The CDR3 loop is CSARIYGYTF. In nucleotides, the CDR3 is TGCAGTGCCAGGATTTATGGCTACACCTTC.

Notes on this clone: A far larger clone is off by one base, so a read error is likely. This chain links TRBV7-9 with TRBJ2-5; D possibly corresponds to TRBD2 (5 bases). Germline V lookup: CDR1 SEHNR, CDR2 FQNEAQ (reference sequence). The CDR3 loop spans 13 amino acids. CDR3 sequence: CASNQAGEETRYF. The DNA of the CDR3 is TGTGCCAGCAACCAGGCCGGGGAAGAGACCCGGTACTTC.

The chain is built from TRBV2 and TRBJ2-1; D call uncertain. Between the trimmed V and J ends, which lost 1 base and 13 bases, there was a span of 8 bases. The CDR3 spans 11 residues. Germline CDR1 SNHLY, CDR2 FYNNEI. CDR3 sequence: CASSEEGQQFF. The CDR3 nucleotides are TGTGCCAGCAGTGAAGAAGGGCAACAGTTCTTC.

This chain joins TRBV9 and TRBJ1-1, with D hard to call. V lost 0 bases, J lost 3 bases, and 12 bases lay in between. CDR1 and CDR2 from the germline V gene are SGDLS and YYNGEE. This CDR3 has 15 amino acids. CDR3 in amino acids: CASSVGSEYDTEAFF. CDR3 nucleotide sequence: TGTGCCAGCAGCGTAGGCTCAGAGTACGACACTGAAGCTTTCTTT.

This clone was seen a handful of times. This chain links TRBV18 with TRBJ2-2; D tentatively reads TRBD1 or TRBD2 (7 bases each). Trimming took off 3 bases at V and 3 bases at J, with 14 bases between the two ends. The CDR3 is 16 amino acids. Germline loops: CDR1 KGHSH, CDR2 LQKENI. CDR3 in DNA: TGTGCCAGCTCACCCTACGCAGGGGGGGACACCGGGGAGCTGTTTTTT. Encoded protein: CASSPYAGGDTGELFF.

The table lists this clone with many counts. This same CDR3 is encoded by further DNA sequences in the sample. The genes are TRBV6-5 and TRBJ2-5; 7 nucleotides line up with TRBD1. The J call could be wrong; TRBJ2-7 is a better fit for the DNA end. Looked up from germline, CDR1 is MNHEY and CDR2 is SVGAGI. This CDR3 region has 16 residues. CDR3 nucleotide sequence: TGTGCCAGCAGTTACGGGACCCCAGGGGGCTCCTACGAGCAGTACTTC. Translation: CASSYGTPGGSYEQYF.

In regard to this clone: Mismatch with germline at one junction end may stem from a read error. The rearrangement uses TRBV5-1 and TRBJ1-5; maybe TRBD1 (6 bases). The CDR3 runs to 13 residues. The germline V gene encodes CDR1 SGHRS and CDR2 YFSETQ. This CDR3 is CASRLGADQPQHF. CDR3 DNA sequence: TGCGCCAGCAGGTTGGGGGCTGATCAGCCCCAGCATTTT.

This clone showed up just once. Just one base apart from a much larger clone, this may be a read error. CDR3 bases: TGTGCCAGCAGGCCAGGGACTGCTAGCAGTCAGCCCCAGCATTTT. Translation: CASRPGTASSQPQHF. The V and J genes are TRBV2 and TRBJ1-5, with D perhaps matching TRBD1 (5 bases). CDR1 and CDR2 (germline): SNHLY, FYNNEI. This CDR3 comprises 15 residues.

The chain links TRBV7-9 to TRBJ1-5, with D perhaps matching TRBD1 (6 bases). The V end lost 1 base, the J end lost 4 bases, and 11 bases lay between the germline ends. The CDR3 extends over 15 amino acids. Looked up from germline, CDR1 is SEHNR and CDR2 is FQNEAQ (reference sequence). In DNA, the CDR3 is TGTGCCAGCAGCTTAGACTGGACAGAGAATCAGCCCCAGCATTTT. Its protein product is CASSLDWTENQPQHF.

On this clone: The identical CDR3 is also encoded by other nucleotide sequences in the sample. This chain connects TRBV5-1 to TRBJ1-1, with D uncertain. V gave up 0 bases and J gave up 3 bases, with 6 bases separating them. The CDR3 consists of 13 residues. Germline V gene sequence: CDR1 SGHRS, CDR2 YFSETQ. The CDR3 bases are TGCGCCAGCAGCTTGGGAGTGGACACTGAAGCTTTCTTT. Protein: CASSLGVDTEAFF.

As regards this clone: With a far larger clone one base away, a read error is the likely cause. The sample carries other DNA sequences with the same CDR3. This CDR3 is CAWSGSSLAPQHF. CDR3 coding DNA: TGTGCCTGGAGTGGTAGCAGTTTAGCTCCCCAGCATTTT. The chain combines TRBV30 with TRBJ1-5; D not resolved. Trimming took off 1 base at V and 10 bases at J, with 14 bases between the two ends. This CDR3 region has 13 residues. Germline-derived CDR1 and CDR2 are GTSNPN and SVGIG (reference sequence).

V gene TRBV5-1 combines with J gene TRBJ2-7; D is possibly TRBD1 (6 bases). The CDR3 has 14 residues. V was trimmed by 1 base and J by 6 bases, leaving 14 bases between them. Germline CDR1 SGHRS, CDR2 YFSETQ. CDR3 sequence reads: CASSLQYIGGEQYF. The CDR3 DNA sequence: TGCGCCAGCAGCTTGCAATACATAGGGGGCGAGCAGTACTTC.

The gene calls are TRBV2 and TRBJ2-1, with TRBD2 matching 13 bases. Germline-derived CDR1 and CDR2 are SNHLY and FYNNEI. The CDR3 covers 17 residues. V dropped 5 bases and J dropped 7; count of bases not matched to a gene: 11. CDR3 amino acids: CASSYGLAGDGGNEQFF. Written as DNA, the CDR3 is TGTGCCAGCAGTTACGGACTAGCGGGAGATGGTGGTAATGAGCAGTTCTTC.

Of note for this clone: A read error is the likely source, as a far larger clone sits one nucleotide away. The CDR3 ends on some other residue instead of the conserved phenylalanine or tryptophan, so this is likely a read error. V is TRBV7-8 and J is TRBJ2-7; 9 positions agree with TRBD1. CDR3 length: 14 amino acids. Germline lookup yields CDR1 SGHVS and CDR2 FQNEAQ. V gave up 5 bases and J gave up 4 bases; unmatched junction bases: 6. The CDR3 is CASSTYRGRYEQYL. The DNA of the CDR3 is TGTGCCAGCAGCACCTACAGGGGGCGTTACGAGCAGTACTTA.

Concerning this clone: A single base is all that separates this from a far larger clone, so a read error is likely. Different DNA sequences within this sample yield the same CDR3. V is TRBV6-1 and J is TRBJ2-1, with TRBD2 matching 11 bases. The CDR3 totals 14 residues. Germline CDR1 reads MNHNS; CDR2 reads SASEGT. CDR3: CASTPGLADNEQFF. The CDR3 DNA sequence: TGTGCCAGCACCCCGGGACTAGCGGACAACGAGCAGTTCTTC.

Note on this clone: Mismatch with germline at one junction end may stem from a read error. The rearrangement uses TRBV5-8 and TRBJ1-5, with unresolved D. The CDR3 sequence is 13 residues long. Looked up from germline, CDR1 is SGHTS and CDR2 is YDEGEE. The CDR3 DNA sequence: TGTGCCAGAAGCTTGGCGCAAAATCAGCCCCAGCATTTT. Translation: CARSLAQNQPQHF.

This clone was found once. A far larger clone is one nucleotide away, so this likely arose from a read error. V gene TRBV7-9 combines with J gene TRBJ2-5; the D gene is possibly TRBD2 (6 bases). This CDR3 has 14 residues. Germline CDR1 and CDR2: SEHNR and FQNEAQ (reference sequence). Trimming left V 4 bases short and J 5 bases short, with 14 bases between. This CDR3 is CASSSAGRVETQYF. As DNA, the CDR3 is TGTGCCAGCAGCTCGGCGGGGAGAGTGGAGACCCAGTACTTC.

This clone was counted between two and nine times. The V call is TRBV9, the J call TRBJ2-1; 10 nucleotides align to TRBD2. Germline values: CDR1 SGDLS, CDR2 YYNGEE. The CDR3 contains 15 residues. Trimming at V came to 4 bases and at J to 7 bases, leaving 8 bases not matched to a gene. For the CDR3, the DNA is TGTGCCAGCAGCCTCTCTAGCGGGAGTATGAATGAGCAGTTCTTC. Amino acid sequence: CASSLSSGSMNEQFF. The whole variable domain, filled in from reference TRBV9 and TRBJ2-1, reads DSGVTQTPKHLITATGQRVTLRCSPRSGDLSVYWYQQSLDQGLQFLIQYYNGEERAKGNILERFSAQQFPDLHSELNLSSLELGDSALYFCASSLSSGSMNEQFFGPGTRLTVL.

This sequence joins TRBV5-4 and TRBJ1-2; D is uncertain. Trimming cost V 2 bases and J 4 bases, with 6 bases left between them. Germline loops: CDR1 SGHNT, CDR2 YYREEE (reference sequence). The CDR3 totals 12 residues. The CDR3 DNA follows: TGTGCCAGCAGCTTACTCGGCTATGGCTACACCTTC. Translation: CASSLLGYGYTF.